These 26 T cell receptor beta chains came from one sample sequenced in a study of blood T cell repertoires in COVID-19. The method was immunoSEQ multiplex PCR; TCRdb's version includes in-frame clones alone and lacks a portion of them. The sample has about 190,000 clones; less than 85% are singletons. What was sequenced was PBMCs or T cells enriched from blood (not recorded which). These TCRs come from a woman aged 55-70 years with acute COVID-19.

The chain combines TRBV19 with TRBJ2-3; D remains ambiguous. Trimming cost V 4 bases and J 1 base, with 15 bases left between them. CDR1 LNHDA and CDR2 SQIVND come from the germline V gene (reference sequence). The CDR3 loop spans 16 amino acids. The CDR3 loop is CASSTSEDPGTDTQYF. In nucleotides, the CDR3 is TGTGCCAGTAGTACGAGCGAGGATCCGGGCACAGATACGCAGTATTTT.

This clone was seen more than once but under ten times. V is TRBV7-9 and J is TRBJ1-6; D uncertain. V lost 2 bases and J 1 base, leaving 9 bases between the germline ends. The CDR3 consists of 16 residues. The germline gives CDR1 SEHNR, CDR2 FQNEAQ (reference sequence). CDR3 DNA sequence: TGTGCCAGCAGCTTACTATCGGGGTCCTATAATTCACCCCTCCACTTT. Translation: CASSLLSGSYNSPLHF. Filled out from reference TRBV7-9 and TRBJ1-6, the complete variable domain reads DTGVSQNPRHKITKRGQNVTFRCDPISEHNRLYWYRQTLGQGPEFLTYFQNEAQLEKSRLLSDRFSAERPKGSFSTLEIQRTEQGDSAMYLCASSLLSGSYNSPLHFGNGTRLTVT.

The chain employs TRBV9 and TRBJ2-6, with D maybe TRBD1 (5 bases). This CDR3 comprises 16 residues. Trimming shortened V by 0 bases and J by 0 bases, and 7 bases separated the two germline ends. Per germline, CDR1 SGDLS and CDR2 YYNGEE. Here the CDR3 DNA reads TGTGCCAGCAGCGTAGGACAGCCCTCTGGGGCCAACGTCCTGACTTTC. It yields the protein CASSVGQPSGANVLTF.

The rearrangement links TRBV18 to TRBJ1-6, with unresolved D. Trimming took off 2 bases at V and 5 bases at J, with 7 bases between the two ends. The CDR3 is 14 residues long. Germline V gives CDR1 KGHSH, CDR2 LQKENI. DNA of the CDR3: TGTGCCAGCTCACCATCACAGAATAATTCACCCCTCCACTTT. It encodes CASSPSQNNSPLHF.

V is TRBV11-2 and J is TRBJ1-2; no firm D call. This CDR3 contains 15 residues. The V end lost 4 bases, the J end lost 1 base, and 13 bases lay between the germline ends. Per the germline V gene, CDR1 is SGHAT and CDR2 is FQNNGV. The CDR3 nucleotides are TGTGCCAGCAGCTCACGGCCGGGAGATAACTATGGCTACACCTTC. This codes for CASSSRPGDNYGYTF.

The chain links TRBV30 to TRBJ2-3; TRBD2 agrees at 11 bases. The CDR3 consists of 13 residues. The germline V gene encodes CDR1 GTSNPN and CDR2 SVGIG (reference sequence). Trimming removed 4 bases from V and 7 bases from J; junction bases left unmatched: 4. The DNA for the CDR3 is TGTGCCTGGACCGGGACTAGCGGCAATACGCAGTATTTT. Translated, it gives CAWTGTSGNTQYF. The full variable domain, in which reference TRBV30 and TRBJ2-3 provide the parts outside the CDR3, is SQTIHQWPATLVQPVGSPLSLECTVEGTSNPNLYWYRQAAGRGLQLLFYSVGIGQISSEVPQNLSASRPQDRQFILSSKKLLLSDSGFYLCAWTGTSGNTQYFGPGTRLTVL.

J is TRBJ1-2 and V is TRBV7-2; a possible D gene is TRBD1 (5 bases). Looked up from germline, CDR1 is SGHTA and CDR2 is FQGNSA. The CDR3 runs to 14 residues. Trimming stripped 10 bases from V and 4 bases from J, with 19 bases between. CDR3 nucleotide sequence: TGTGCCACCCGTCCTGGGGGGGGAAGCTATGGCTACACCTTC. It is translated as CATRPGGGSYGYTF.

The rearrangement uses TRBV5-6 and TRBJ1-2; 9 nucleotides line up with TRBD1. CDR3 length equals 14 residues. CDR1 and CDR2 (germline): SGHDT, YYEEEE. The junction had 6 bases not matched to a gene; V was cut back by 1 base and J by 8 bases. The CDR3, as DNA: TGTGCCAGCAGCTTGTTGGGACAGGGTAGCGGCTACACCTTC. The encoded protein is CASSLLGQGSGYTF.

This clone was seen only once. This rearrangement joins TRBV19 to TRBJ1-2, with D perhaps matching TRBD1 (6 bases). This CDR3 contains 16 residues. CDR1 is LNHDA and CDR2 is SQIVND in the germline V gene (reference sequence). V shed 2 bases and J shed 5 bases, with 18 bases lying between them. CDR3 nucleotides: TGTGCCAGTAGTATAAAAAGGGCAGGGGATGCTTATGGCTACACCTTC. It codes for CASSIKRAGDAYGYTF.

This clone was seen once. Additional DNA sequences in this sample encode the identical CDR3. The chain is built from TRBV18 and TRBJ2-5; 8 bases line up with TRBD2. Germline V lookup: CDR1 KGHSH, CDR2 LQKENI. V lost 3 bases to trimming and J lost 5 bases; unmatched junction nucleotides: 5. The CDR3 totals 14 residues. The CDR3 region is CASSPGAGEETQYF. The CDR3 region has the DNA TGTGCCAGCTCACCCGGAGCGGGGGAGGAGACCCAGTACTTC.

The chain combines TRBV7-2 with TRBJ1-1; TRBD1 might be the D (5 bases). The CDR3 runs 14 residues. The V and J ends lost 5 bases and 0 bases respectively, with 10 bases between them. Germline CDR1 is SGHTA and CDR2 is FQGNSA. This CDR3 reads CASSQRQLNTEAFF. In DNA, the CDR3 is TGTGCCAGCAGCCAAAGACAGCTGAACACTGAAGCTTTCTTT.

The chain employs TRBV18 and TRBJ2-7, with a weak D call TRBD1 (6 bases). This CDR3 is built from 14 residues. CDR1 is KGHSH, CDR2 LQKENI, per germline. V lost 3 bases, J lost 4 bases, and 13 bases lay in between. CDR3 residues: CASSPRQANYEQYV. The CDR3 DNA reads TGTGCCAGCTCACCCCGACAGGCCAATTACGAGCAGTACGTC.

This clone was detected only once. The rearrangement links TRBV7-9 to TRBJ1-2; weak D call: TRBD1 (5 bases). The CDR3 runs 12 residues. V was shortened by 7 bases and J by 13 bases, with 19 bases between the two germline ends. The germline V gene encodes CDR1 SEHNR and CDR2 FQNEAQ (reference sequence). The CDR3 spells CASNSGGDVGTF. In DNA, the CDR3 is TGTGCCAGCAACTCCGGGGGAGACGTCGGCACCTTC.

This rearrangement joins TRBV28 to TRBJ1-6, with D possibly TRBD1 on 6 matching bases. This CDR3 region has 13 residues. Looked up from germline, CDR1 is MDHEN and CDR2 is SYDVKM. V lost 10 bases and J 4 bases, leaving 11 bases between the germline ends. CDR3 DNA sequence: TGTGCCACCCGGACAGCTTATAATTCACCCCTCCACTTT. Protein sequence: CATRTAYNSPLHF.

This clone was counted only a few times. This sequence joins TRBV9 and TRBJ2-4; 8 bases match TRBD1. The J segment lost 5 bases and the V segment lost 2 bases, leaving 3 bases of the junction unmatched. CDR3 length: 14 residues. Germline V lookup: CDR1 SGDLS, CDR2 YYNGEE. The CDR3 nucleotides read TGTGCCAGCAGCGTGACAGGGGAACAAAACATTCAGTACTTC. Translated, it gives CASSVTGEQNIQYF.

The rearrangement uses TRBV28 and TRBJ1-2; D possibly corresponds to TRBD1 (5 bases). The germline CDR1 and CDR2 sequences are MDHEN and SYDVKM. The CDR3 is made up of 15 amino acids. The germline V and J ends were trimmed by 3 bases and 6 bases, with 17 bases remaining between them. As DNA, the CDR3 is TGTGCCAGCAGTTTCCCTTTGGGTCAGGGAAATGGCTACACCTTC. This gives the protein CASSFPLGQGNGYTF.

This clone was detected only once. This chain connects TRBV10-1 to TRBJ2-1; D is perhaps TRBD2 (6 bases). V lost 8 bases to trimming and J lost 12 bases, with 20 bases between them. The CDR3 contains 13 residues. Germline V gives CDR1 WNHNN, CDR2 SYGVQD (reference sequence). CDR3 bases: TGCGCCAGCTCCACGGGAGCAAGGGGTGGGCAGTTCTTC. This sequence encodes CASSTGARGGQFF.

The chain combines TRBV4-3 with TRBJ2-2, with 9 bases lining up with TRBD2. V lost 0 bases and J lost 4; bases outside the gene matches: 9. The CDR3 covers 18 residues. Per the germline V gene, CDR1 is LGHNA and CDR2 is YSLEER. In DNA form, the CDR3 reads TGCGCCAGCAGCCAAGATGGCAGTAGCGGGGGTCTCACCGGGGAGCTGTTTTTT. The encoded protein is CASSQDGSSGGLTGELFF.

This sequence joins TRBV7-2 and TRBJ2-7; TRBD2 matches at 13 bases. The junction had 9 bases not matched to a gene; V was cut back by 6 bases and J by 4 bases. The CDR3 extends over 16 amino acids. Germline V gives CDR1 SGHTA, CDR2 FQGNSA. The CDR3: CASSSRPGLAGYEQYF. In DNA, the CDR3 is TGTGCCAGCAGTTCTCGCCCGGGACTAGCGGGATACGAGCAGTACTTC.

This chain's CDR3 is CASSLTGLPQPQHF. CDR3 bases: TGTGCCAGCTCATTGACAGGGCTCCCCCAGCCCCAGCATTTT. The chain joins TRBV18 to TRBJ1-5; 7 bases align to TRBD1. J gave up 7 bases and V 5 bases, and 8 bases lay outside the gene matches. Germline CDR1 is KGHSH and CDR2 is LQKENI. This CDR3 has 14 amino acids.

V and J are TRBV6-5 and TRBJ2-3, with a weak D call TRBD2 (5 bases). Germline V gene data show CDR1 as MNHEY and CDR2 as SVGAGI. The V end lost 3 bases, the J end lost 2 bases, and 9 bases lay between the germline ends. The CDR3 consists of 14 residues. The CDR3 spells CASSYRDFTDTQYF. The CDR3, as DNA: TGTGCCAGCAGTTATCGGGATTTCACAGATACGCAGTATTTT.

The chain links TRBV24-1 to TRBJ2-1; TRBD2 is a possible D gene (5 bases). Germline CDR1 is KGHDR and CDR2 is SFDVKD. The CDR3 sequence is 16 residues long. Trimming took 3 bases from V and 4 from J, leaving 15 bases between them. The CDR3 spells CATSDIGARDYNEQFF. The CDR3 DNA reads as TGTGCCACCAGTGATATAGGCGCTCGGGATTACAATGAGCAGTTCTTC.

The genes are TRBV19 and TRBJ1-4, with D hard to call. The CDR3 length is 14 residues. V was shortened by 5 bases and J by 4 bases, with 11 bases between the two germline ends. The V gene's germline CDR1 is LNHDA and CDR2 SQIVND (reference sequence). CDR3 coding DNA: TGTGCCAGTAGTTTCCTACTCGGTAATGAAAAACTGTTTTTT. Residues: CASSFLLGNEKLFF.

The chain uses TRBV3-1 (or the pseudogene TRBV3-2) and TRBJ2-3; D uncertain. Germline-derived CDR1 and CDR2 are LGHDT and YNNKEL (reference sequence). The CDR3 is made up of 13 amino acids. V lost 3 bases and J 7 bases, leaving 11 bases between the germline ends. CDR3 loop: CASSHPRAYTQYF. The CDR3 coding sequence is TGTGCCAGCAGCCACCCCCGAGCGTATACGCAGTATTTT.

This chain connects TRBV2 to TRBJ1-6; TRBD1 matches at 8 bases. This CDR3 has 15 amino acids. From germline, CDR1 is SNHLY and CDR2 FYNNEI. V lost 1 base and J lost 6; bases outside the gene matches: 2. CDR3 amino acids: CASSEDGQGNSPLHF. The CDR3 coding sequence is TGTGCCAGCAGTGAAGACGGACAGGGTAATTCACCCCTCCACTTT.

The gene calls are TRBV24-1 and TRBJ2-3; 7 bases agree with TRBD1. The V segment lost 1 base and the J segment 0 bases; nucleotides outside the gene matches: 3. CDR1 is KGHDR and CDR2 is SFDVKD in the germline V gene. The CDR3 is made up of 16 amino acids. This CDR3 reads CATSDFPGQSTDTQYF. CDR3 DNA sequence: TGTGCCACCAGTGATTTCCCGGGACAGAGCACAGATACGCAGTATTTT.